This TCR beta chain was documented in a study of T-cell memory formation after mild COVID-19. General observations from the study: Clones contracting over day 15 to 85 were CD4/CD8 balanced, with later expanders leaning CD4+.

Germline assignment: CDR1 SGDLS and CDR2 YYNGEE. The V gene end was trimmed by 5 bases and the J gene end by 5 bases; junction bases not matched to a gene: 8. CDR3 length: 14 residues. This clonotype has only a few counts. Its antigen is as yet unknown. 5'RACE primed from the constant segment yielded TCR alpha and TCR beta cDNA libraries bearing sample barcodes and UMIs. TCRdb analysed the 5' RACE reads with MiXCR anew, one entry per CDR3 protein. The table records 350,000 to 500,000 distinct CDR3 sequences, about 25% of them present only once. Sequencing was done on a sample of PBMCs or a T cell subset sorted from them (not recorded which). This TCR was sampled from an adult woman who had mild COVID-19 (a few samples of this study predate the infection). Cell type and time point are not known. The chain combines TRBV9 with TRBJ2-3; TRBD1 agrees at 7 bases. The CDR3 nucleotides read TGTGCCAGCAGTCCCCGACAGGGTGTAGATACGCAGTATTTT. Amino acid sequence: CASSPRQGVDTQYF.